Included here is one T cell receptor beta chain sequence, with context. The antigen is unknown. This sample stems from a study of OX40 agonist ivuxolimab in advanced cancers. At the level of the study: Earlier anti-PD-1, anti-PD-L1 or anti-CTLA-4 therapy was permitted; roughly 40% had received some.

The method was immunoSEQ multiplex PCR; TCRdb's version includes in-frame clones alone and lacks a portion of them. The data hold about 73,000 clones, with about nine tenths observed a single time. Per germline, CDR1 MDHEN and CDR2 SYDVKM. Between the trimmed V and J ends, which lost 2 bases and 8 bases, there was a span of 12 bases. This CDR3 is built from 14 residues. General study results and limits: Averaging showed that CD8+ T cells had more expanded clones than CD4+ did.

The source was CD4+ or CD8+ T cells sorted from blood, collected in a trial of the OX40 agonist ivuxolimab. The sequence came from an adult with an advanced solid tumor such as melanoma, head and neck, liver or kidney cancer. V is TRBV28 and J is TRBJ1-4; D is perhaps TRBD1 (6 bases). The CDR3 nucleotides read TGTGCCAGCAGTTTAAGGGGGAGGCGCGAAAAACTGTTTTTT. This codes for CASSLRGRREKLFF.